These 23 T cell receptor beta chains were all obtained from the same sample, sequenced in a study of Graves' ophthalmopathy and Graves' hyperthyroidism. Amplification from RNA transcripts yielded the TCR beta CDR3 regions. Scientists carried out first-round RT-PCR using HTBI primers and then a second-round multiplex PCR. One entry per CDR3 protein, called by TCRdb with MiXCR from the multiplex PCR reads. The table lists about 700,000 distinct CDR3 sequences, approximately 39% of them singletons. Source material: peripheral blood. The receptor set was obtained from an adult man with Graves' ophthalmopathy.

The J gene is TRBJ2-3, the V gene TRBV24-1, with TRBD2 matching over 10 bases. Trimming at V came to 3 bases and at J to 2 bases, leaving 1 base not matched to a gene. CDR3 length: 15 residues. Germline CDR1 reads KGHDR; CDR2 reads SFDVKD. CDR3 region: CATSDTSGATDTQYF. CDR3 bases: TGTGCCACCAGTGATACTAGCGGGGCCACAGATACGCAGTATTTT.

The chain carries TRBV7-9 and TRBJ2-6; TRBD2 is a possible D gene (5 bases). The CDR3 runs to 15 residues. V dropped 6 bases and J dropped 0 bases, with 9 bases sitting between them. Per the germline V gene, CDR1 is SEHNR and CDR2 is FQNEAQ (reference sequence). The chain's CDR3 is CASRTGNSGANVLTF. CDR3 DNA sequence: TGTGCCAGCAGGACGGGGAACTCTGGGGCCAACGTCCTGACTTTC.

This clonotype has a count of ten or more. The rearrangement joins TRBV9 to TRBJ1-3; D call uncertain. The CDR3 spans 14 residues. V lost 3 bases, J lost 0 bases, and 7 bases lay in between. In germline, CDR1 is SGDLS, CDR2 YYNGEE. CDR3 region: CASSAGFSGNTIYF. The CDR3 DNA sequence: TGTGCCAGCAGCGCCGGGTTCTCTGGAAACACCATATATTTT.

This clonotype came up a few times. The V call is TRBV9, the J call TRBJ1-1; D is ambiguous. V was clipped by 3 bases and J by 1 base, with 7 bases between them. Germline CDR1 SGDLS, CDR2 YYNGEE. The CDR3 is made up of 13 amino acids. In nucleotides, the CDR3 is TGTGCCAGCAGCGCGATCGAGAACACTGAAGCTTTCTTT. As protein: CASSAIENTEAFF.

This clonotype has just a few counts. CDR3 protein: CATSSHRRNEQFF. CDR3 coding DNA: TGTGCCACCAGCAGCCACAGGAGGAATGAGCAGTTCTTC. The V call is TRBV15, the J call TRBJ2-7; D may be TRBD1 or TRBD2 (5 bases each). The J call is doubtful: the DNA matches TRBJ2-1 better. This CDR3 spans 13 amino acids. Germline CDR1 LNHNV, CDR2 YYDKDF (reference sequence).

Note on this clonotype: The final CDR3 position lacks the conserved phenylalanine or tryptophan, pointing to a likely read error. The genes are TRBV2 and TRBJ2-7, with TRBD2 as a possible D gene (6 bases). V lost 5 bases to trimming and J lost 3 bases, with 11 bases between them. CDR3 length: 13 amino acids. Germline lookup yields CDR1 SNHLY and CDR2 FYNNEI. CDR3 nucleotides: TGTGCCAGCAGTCCCCGCGGGGTCTACGAGCAGTACCTC. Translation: CASSPRGVYEQYL.

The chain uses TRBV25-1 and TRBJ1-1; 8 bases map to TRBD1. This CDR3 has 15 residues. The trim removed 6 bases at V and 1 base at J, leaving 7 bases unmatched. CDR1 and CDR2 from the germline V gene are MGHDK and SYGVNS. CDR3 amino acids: CASRGQGATNTEAFF. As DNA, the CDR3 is TGTGCCAGCAGAGGACAGGGAGCTACGAACACTGAAGCTTTCTTT.

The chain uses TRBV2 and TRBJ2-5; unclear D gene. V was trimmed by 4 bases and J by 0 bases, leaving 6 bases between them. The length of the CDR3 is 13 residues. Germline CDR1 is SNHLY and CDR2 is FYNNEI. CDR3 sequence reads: CASSGLYQETQYF. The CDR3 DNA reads TGTGCCAGCAGTGGACTGTACCAAGAGACCCAGTACTTC.

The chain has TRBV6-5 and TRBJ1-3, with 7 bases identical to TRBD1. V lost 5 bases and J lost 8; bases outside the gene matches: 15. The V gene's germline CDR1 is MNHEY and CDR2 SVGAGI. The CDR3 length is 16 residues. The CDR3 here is CASSTATGSYGYTIYF. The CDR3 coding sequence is TGTGCCAGCAGTACCGCGACAGGGAGCTATGGCTACACCATATATTTT.

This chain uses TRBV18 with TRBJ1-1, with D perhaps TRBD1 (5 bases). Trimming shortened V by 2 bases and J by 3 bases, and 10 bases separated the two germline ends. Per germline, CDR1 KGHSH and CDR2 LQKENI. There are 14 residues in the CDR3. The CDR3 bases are TGTGCCAGCTCACCATCGACAGATTACACTGAAGCTTTCTTT. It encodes CASSPSTDYTEAFF.

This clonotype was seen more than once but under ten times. This CDR3 reads CASSLGTRGGELFF. The CDR3 DNA is TGTGCCAGCAGCTTAGGGACCAGGGGGGGGGAGCTGTTTTTT. The chain uses TRBV7-8 and TRBJ2-2; 7 bases map to TRBD1. The germline V gene has CDR1 SGHVS and CDR2 FQNEAQ. J was trimmed by 8 bases and V by 1 base; bases with no gene match: 4. This CDR3 spans 14 amino acids.

The CDR3 sequence: CAWSVGPGGTEAFF. Here the CDR3 DNA reads TGTGCCTGGAGTGTTGGACCCGGGGGCACTGAAGCTTTCTTT. The rearrangement joins TRBV30 to TRBJ1-1, with D possibly being TRBD1 (5 bases). Trimming left V 0 bases short and J 4 bases short, with 12 bases between. The CDR3 sequence is 14 residues long. Germline values: CDR1 GTSNPN, CDR2 SVGIG (reference sequence). The whole variable domain, remainder taken from reference TRBV30 and TRBJ1-1, is SQTIHQWPATLVQPVGSPLSLECTVEGTSNPNLYWYRQAAGRGLQLLFYSVGIGQISSEVPQNLSASRPQDRQFILSSKKLLLSDSGFYLCAWSVGPGGTEAFFGQGTRLTVV.

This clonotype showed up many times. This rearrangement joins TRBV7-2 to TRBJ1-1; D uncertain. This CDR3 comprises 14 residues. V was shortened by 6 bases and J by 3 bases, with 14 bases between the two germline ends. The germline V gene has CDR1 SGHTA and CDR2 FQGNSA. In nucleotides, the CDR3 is TGTGCCAGCAGTCCCCGCGGGCTACACACTGAAGCTTTCTTT. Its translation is CASSPRGLHTEAFF.

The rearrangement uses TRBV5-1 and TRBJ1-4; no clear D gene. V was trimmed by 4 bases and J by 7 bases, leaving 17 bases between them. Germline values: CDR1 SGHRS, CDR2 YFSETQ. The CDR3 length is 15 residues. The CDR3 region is CASSPDGFTREKLFF. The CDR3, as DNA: TGCGCCAGCAGCCCGGATGGTTTTACTCGTGAAAAACTGTTTTTT. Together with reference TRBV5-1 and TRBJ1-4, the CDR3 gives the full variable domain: KAGVTQTPRYLIKTRGQQVTLSCSPISGHRSVSWYQQTPGQGLQFLFEYFSETQRNKGNFPGRFSGRQFSNSRSEMNVSTLELGDSALYLCASSPDGFTREKLFFGSGTQLSVL.

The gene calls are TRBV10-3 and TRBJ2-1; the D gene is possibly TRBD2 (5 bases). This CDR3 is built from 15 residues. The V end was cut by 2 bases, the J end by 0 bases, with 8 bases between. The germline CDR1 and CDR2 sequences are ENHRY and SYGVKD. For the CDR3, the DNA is TGTGCCATCAGTGAGGTCGGGGTCTCCTACAATGAGCAGTTCTTC. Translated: CAISEVGVSYNEQFF.

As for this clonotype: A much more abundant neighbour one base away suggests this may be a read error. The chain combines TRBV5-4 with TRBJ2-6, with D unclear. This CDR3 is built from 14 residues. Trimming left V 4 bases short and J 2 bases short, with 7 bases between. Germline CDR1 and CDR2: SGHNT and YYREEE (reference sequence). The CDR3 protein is CASSGLTGANVLTF. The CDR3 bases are TGTGCCAGCAGCGGATTAACTGGGGCCAACGTCCTGACTTTC. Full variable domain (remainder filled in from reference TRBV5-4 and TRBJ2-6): ETGVTQSPTHLIKTRGQQVTLRCSSQSGHNTVSWYQQALGQGPQFIFQYYREEENGRGNFPPRFSGLQFPNYSSELNVNALELDDSALYLCASSGLTGANVLTFGAGSRLTVL.

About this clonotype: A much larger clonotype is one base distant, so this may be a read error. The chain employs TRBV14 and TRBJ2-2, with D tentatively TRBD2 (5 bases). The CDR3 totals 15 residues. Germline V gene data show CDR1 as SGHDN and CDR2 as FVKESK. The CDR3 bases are TGTCCCAGCAGCCCTTTGAGGGCCTACACCGGGGAGCTGTTTTTT. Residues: CPSSPLRAYTGELFF.

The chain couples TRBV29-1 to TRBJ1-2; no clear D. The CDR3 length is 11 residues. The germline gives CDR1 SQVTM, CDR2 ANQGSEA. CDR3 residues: CSAEFNYGYTF. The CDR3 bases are TGCAGTGCCGAATTTAACTATGGCTACACCTTC.

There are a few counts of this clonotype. DNA of the CDR3: TGCAGTTTGCGACTAGCGACCGGGGAGCTGTTTTTT. This gives the protein CSLRLATGELFF. V usage is TRBV29-1 and J usage is TRBJ2-2; 8 positions agree with TRBD2. Germline CDR1 SQVTM, CDR2 ANQGSEA. The CDR3 spans 12 residues.

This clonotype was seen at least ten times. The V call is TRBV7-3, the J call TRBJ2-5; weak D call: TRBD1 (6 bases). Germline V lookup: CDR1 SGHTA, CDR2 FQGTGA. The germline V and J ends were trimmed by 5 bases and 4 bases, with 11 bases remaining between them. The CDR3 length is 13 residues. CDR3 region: CASSIQGGETQYF. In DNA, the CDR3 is TGTGCCAGCAGCATACAGGGTGGAGAGACCCAGTACTTC.

DNA for the CDR3: TGCAGTGCAACAGGGGTAGAAGACGGCTACACCTTC. Protein: CSATGVEDGYTF. The chain employs TRBV20-1 and TRBJ1-2; 7 nucleotides line up with TRBD1. The CDR3 sequence is 12 residues long. Germline V CDR1 and CDR2: DFQATT, SNEGSKA (reference sequence). The V segment lost 6 bases and the J segment 8 bases; nucleotides outside the gene matches: 9.

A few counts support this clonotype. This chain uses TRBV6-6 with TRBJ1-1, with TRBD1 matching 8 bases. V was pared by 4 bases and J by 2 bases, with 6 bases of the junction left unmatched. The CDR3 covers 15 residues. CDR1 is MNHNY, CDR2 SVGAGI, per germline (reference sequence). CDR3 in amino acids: CASSWRTGGNTEAFF. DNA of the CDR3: TGTGCCAGCAGTTGGCGAACAGGGGGAAACACTGAAGCTTTCTTT.

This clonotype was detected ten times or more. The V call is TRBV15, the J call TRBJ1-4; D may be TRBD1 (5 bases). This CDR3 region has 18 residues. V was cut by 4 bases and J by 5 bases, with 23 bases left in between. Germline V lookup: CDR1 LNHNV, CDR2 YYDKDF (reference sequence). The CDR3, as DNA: TGTGCCACCAGCAAGAGGAGGAGTTCGGGACTTCAAAATGAAAAACTGTTTTTT. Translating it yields CATSKRRSSGLQNEKLFF. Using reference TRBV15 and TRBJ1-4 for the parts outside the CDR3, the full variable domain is DAMVIQNPRYQVTQFGKPVTLSCSQTLNHNVMYWYQQKSSQAPKLLFHYYDKDFNNEADTPDNFQSRRPNTSFCFLDIRSPGLGDTAMYLCATSKRRSSGLQNEKLFFGSGTQLSVL.